This note documents a single T cell receptor (beta chain) sequence. Antigen: not known. On ten immunoSEQ deep assay plates, unsorted PBMC DNA was sequenced. Authors' data handling: Junction-only immunoSEQ data arrived without quality scores, meaning filtering differed. Libraries were prepared by immunoSEQ multiplex PCR; TCRdb keeps only in-frame clonotypes and omits some of them. D and trimming come from the DNA, and the V and J calls and clone size come from that table. Of around 500,000 clones in the sample, over 60% were seen once. This entry comes from a study of shared clonotypes between healthy human individuals. Findings and limits, study-wide: Sampling was confined to blood; repertoires within tissues likely differ.

The V gene's germline CDR1 is SQVTM and CDR2 ANQGSEA. V was pared by 4 bases and J by 4 bases, with 9 bases of the junction left unmatched. This CDR3 has 14 amino acids. The TCR sequence derives from a woman between 35 and 50 years old in good health. Some clones in this sample may be carry-over from other donors' samples. Sequenced sample: PBMCs. This chain links TRBV29-1 with TRBJ1-2; 7 bases map to TRBD1. The CDR3, as DNA: TGCAGCGTTGGGGTGGACAGGATTGGCTATGGCTACACCTTC. Translating gives CSVGVDRIGYGYTF.